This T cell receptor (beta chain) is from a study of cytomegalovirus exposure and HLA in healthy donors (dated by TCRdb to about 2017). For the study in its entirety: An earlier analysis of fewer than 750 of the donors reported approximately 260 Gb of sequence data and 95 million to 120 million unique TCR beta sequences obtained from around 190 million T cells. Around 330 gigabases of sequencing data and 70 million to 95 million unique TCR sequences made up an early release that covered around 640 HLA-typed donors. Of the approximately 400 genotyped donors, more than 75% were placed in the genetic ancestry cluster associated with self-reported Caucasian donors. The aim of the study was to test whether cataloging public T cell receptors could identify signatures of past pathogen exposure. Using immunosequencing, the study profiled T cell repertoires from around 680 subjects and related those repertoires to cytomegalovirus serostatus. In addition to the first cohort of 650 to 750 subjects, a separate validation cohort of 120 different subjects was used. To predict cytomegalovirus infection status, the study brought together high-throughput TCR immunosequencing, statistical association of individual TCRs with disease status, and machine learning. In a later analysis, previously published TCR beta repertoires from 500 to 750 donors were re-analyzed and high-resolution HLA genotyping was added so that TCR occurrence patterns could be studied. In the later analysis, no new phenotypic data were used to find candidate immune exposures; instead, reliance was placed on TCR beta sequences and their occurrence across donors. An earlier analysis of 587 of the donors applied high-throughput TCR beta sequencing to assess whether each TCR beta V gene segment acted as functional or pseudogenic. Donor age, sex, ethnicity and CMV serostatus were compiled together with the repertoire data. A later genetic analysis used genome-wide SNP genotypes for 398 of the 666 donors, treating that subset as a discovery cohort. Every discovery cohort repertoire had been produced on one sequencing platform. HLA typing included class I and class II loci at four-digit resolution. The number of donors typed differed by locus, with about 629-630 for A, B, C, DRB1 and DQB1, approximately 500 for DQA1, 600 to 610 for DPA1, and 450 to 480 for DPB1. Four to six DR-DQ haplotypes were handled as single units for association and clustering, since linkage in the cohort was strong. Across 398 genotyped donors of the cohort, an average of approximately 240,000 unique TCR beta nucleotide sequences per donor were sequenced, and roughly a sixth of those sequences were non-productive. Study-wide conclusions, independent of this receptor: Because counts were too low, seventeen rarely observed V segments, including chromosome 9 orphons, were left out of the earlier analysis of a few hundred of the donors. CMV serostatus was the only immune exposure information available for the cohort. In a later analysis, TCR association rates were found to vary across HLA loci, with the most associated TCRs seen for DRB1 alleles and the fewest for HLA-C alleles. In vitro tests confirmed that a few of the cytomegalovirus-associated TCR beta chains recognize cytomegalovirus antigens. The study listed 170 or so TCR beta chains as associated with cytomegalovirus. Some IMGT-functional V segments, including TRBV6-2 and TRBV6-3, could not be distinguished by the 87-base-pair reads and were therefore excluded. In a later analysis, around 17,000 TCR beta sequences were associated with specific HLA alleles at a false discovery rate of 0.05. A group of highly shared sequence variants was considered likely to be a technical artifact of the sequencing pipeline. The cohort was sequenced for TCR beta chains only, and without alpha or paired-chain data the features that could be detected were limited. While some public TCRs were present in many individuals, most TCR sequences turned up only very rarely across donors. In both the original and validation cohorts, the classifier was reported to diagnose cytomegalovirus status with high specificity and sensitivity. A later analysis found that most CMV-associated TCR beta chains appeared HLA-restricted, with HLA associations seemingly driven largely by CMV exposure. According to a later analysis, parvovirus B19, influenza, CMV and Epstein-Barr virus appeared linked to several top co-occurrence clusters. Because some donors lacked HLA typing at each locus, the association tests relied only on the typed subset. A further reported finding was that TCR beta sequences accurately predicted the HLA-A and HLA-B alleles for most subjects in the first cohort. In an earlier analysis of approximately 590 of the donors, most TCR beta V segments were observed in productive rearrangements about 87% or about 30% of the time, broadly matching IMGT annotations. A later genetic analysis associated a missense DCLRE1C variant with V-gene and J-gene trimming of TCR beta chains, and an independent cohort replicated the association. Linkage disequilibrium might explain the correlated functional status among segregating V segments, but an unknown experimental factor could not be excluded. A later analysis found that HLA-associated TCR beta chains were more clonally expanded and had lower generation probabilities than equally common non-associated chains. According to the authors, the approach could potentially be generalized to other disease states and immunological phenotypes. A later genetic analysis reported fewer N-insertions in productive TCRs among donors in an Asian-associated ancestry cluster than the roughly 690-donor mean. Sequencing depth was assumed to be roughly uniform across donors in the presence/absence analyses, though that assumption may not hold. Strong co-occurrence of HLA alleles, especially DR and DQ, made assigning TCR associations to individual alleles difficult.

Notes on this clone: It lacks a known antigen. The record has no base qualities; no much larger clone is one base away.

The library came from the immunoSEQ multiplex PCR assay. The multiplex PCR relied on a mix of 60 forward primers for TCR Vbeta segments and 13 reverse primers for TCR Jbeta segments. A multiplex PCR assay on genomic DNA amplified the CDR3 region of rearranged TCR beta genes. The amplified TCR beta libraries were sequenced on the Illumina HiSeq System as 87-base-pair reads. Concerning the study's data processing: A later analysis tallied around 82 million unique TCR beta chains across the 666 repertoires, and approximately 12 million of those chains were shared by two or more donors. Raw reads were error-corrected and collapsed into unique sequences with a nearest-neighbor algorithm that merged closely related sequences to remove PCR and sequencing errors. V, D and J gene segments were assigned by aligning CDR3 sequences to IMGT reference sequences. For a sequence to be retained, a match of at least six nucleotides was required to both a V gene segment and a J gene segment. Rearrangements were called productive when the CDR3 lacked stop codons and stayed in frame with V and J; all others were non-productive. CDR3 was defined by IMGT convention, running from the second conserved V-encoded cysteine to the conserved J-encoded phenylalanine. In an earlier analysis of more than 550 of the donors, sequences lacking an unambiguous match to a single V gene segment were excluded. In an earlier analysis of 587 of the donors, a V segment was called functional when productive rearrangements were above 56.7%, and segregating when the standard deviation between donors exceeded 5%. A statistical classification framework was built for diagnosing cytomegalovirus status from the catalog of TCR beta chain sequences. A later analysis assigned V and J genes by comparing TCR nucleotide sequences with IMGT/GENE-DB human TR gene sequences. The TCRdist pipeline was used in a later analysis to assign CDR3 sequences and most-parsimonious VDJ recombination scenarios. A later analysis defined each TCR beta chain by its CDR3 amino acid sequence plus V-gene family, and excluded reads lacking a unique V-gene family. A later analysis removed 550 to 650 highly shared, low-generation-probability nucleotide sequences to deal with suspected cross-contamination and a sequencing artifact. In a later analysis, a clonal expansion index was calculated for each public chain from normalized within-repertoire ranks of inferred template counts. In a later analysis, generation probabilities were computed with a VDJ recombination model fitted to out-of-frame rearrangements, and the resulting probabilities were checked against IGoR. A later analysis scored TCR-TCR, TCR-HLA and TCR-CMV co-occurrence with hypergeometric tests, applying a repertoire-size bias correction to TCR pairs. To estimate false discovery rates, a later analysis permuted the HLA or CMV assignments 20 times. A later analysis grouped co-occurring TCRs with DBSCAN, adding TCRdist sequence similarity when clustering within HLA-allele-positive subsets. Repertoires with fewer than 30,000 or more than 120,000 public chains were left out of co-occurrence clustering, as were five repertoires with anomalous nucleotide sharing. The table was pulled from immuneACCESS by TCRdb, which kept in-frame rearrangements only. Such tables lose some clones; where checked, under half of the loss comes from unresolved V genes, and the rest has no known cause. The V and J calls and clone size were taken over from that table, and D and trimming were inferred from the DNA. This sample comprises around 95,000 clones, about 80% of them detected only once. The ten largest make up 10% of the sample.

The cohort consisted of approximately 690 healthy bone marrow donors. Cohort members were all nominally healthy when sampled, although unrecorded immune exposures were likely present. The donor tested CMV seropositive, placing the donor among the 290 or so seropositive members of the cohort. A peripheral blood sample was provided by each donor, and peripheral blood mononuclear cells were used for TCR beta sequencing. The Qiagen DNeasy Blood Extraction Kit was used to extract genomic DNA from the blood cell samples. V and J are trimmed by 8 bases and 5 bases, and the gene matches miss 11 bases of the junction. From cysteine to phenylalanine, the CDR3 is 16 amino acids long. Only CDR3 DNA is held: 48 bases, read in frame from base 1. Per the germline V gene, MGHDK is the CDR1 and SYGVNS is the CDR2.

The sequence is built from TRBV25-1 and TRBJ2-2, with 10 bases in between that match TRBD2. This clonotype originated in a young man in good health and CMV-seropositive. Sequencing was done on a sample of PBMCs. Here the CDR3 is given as CASEGQRGGRTGELFF. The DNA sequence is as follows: TGTGCCAGCGAGGGGCAGCGGGGGGGCCGGACCGGGGAGCTGTTTTTT.